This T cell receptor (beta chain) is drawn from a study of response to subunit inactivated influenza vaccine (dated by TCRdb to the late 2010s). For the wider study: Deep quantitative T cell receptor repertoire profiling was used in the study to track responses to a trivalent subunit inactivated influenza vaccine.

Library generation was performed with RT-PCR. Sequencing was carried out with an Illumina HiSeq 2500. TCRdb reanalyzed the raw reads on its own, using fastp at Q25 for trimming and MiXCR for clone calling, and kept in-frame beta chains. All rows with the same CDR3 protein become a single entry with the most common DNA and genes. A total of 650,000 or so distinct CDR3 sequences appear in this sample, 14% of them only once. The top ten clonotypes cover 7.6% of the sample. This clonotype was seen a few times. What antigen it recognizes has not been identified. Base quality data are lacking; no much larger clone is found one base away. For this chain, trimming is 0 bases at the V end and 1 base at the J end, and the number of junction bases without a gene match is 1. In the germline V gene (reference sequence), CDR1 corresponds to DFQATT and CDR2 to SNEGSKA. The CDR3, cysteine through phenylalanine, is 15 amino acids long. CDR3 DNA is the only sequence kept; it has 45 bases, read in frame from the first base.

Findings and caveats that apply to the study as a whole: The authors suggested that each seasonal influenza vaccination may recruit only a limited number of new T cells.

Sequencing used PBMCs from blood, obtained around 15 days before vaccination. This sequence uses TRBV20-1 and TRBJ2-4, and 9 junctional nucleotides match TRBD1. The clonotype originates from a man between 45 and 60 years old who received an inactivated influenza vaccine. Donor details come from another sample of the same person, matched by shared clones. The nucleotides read TGCAGTGCTAGAGAAGGGACAGGGGCCAAAAACATTCAGTACTTC. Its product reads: CSAREGTGAKNIQYF.